These T cell receptor beta chains were read from a single sample in a study of blood T cell repertoires in COVID-19. Clones were sequenced by immunoSEQ multiplex PCR, and TCRdb holds only the in-frame ones, with some missing. Of 350,000 to 450,000 clones in the sample, roughly 85% were seen once. Sequenced: peripheral blood. These receptors all stem from a woman in her late teens or twenties with acute or convalescent COVID-19. Both conserved end residues are part of each CDR3. For some rows the clone size is stated as once, few or many, or as a class when expanded; others skip it.

v_call clone_size cdr3_aa
TRBV27 . CASSSGLAGAHQETQYF
TRBV19 . CASSTGREDGYTF
TRBV28 . CASSPVGYGYTF
TRBV7-9 . CASSLSGYEQYF
TRBV9 . CASSLTGGSGYTF
TRBV5-1 . CASSLNGMDYGYTF
TRBV21-1 few CASTCTSRNTEAFF
TRBV12-3/TRBV12-4 . CASSFSVTYEQYF
TRBV7-2 . CASRSTSGGTSSYNEQFF
TRBV7-3 . CASSLTRGQGPDTQYF
TRBV12-3/TRBV12-4 . CASSLPSGGYTF
TRBV5-1 . CASSGSAGELNEQFF
TRBV18 . CASSPTSTGGVDTIYF
TRBV20-1 once CSASGTGVPDTQYF
TRBV14 . CASSHGRVGEQYF
TRBV19 . CASTTAERNTIYF
TRBV6-5 . CASSEDRGSTDTQYF
TRBV29-1 . CSLLTGLSGGETDTQYF
TRBV11-2 . CASSPGGGTGDIQYF
TRBV6-5 . CASSFGQNRETQYF
TRBV6-5 few CASMRDYGYTF
TRBV28 . CASSSFGGRATGELFF
TRBV12-5 . CASGSPTGAFPTYEKLFF
TRBV6-5 . CARSLGGGGSYEQYF
TRBV12-5 . CASGFAGGGYTF
TRBV21-1 . CASSSRDRGPLSYNSPLHF
TRBV7-9 . CASKDSTNSGNTIYF
TRBV12-5 once CASGLVNSGANVLTF
TRBV19 . CATWDRAGSGANVLTF
TRBV1 . CTSSQDERSRPRVNEKLFF
TRBV5-1 . CASSLDRVTDTQYF
TRBV15 few CATSRDPTGAETQYF
TRBV7-3 . CASSLGTHDTGELFF
TRBV6-5 . CASSYGGAVNTEAFF
TRBV7-2 few CASRRQGRGDQPQHF
TRBV19 . CASSIGSGPNYGYTF
TRBV21-1 . CASSKNGTSSEKLFF
TRBV2 . CASSETLTGNQPQHF
TRBV5-1 . CASSTPGQRYEQYF
TRBV6-2/TRBV6-3 . CASSPVDSLVNYGYTF
TRBV7-9 . CASSQRGTASYEQYF